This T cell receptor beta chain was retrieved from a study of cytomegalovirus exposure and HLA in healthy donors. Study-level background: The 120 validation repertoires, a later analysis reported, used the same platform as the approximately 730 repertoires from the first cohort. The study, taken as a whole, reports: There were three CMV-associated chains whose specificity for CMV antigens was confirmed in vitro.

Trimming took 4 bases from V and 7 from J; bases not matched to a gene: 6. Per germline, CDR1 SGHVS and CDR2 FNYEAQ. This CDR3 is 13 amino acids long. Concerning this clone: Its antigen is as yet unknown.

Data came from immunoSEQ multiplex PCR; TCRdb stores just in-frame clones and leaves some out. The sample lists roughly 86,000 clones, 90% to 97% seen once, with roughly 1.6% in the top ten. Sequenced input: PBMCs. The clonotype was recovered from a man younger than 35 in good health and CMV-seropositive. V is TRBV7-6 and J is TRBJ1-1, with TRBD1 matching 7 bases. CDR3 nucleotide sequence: TGTGCCAGCAGCTCCGACAGGGAAGATGAAGCTTTCTTT. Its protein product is CASSSDREDEAFF. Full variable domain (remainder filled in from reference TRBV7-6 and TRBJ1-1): GAGVSQSPRYKVTKRGQDVALRCDPISGHVSLYWYRQALGQGPEFLTYFNYEAQQDKSGLPNDRFSAERPEGSISTLTIQRTEQRDSAMYRCASSSDREDEAFFGQGTRLTVV.